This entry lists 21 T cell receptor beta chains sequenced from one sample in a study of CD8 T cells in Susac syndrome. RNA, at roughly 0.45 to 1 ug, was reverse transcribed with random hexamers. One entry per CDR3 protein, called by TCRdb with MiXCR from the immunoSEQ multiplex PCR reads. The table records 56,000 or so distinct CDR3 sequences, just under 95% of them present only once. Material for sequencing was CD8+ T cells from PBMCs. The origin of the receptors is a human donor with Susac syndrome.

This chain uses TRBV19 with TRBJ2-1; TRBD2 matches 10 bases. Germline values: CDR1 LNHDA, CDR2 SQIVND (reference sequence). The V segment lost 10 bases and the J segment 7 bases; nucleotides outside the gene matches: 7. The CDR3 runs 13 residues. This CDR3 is CATLAGAGNEQFF. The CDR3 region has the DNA TGTGCCACCCTAGCGGGGGCAGGGAATGAGCAGTTCTTC.

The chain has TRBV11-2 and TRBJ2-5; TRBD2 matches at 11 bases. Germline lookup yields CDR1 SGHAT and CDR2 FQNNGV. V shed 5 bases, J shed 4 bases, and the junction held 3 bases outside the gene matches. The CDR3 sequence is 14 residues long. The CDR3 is CASSPGLAGETQYF. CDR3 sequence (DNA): TGTGCCAGCAGCCCAGGACTAGCGGGAGAGACCCAGTACTTC.

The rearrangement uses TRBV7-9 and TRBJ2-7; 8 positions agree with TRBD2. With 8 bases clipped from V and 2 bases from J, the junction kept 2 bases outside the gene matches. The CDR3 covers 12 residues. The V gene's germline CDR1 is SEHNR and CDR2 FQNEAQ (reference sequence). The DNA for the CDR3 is TGTGCCAGCGACGGGGGGGCCTACGAGCAGTACTTC. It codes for CASDGGAYEQYF.

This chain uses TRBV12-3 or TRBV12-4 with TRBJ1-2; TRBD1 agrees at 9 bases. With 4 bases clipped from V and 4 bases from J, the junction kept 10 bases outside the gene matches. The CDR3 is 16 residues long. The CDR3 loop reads CASSSFGQGTSYGYTF. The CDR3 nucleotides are TGTGCCAGCAGTTCGTTCGGACAGGGGACTAGCTATGGCTACACCTTC.

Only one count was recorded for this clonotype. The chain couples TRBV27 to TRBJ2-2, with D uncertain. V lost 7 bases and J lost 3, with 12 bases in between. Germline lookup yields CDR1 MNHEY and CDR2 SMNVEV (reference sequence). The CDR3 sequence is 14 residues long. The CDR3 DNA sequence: TGTGCCAGCAACCATGACGGGTACACCGGGGAGCTGTTTTTT. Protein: CASNHDGYTGELFF.

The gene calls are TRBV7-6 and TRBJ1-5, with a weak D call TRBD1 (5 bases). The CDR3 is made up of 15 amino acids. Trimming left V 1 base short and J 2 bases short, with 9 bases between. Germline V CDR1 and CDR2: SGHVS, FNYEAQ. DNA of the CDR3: TGTGCCAGCAGCTTAGGTGGGACGGGCAATCAGCCCCAGCATTTT. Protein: CASSLGGTGNQPQHF. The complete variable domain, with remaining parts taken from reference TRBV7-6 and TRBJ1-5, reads GAGVSQSPRYKVTKRGQDVALRCDPISGHVSLYWYRQALGQGPEFLTYFNYEAQQDKSGLPNDRFSAERPEGSISTLTIQRTEQRDSAMYRCASSLGGTGNQPQHFGDGTRLSIL.

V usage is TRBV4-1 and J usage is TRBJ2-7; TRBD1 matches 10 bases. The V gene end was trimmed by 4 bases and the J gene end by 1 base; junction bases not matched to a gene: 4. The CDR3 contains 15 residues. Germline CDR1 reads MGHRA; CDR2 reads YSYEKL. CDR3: CASSPRTGGSYEQYF. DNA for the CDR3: TGCGCCAGCAGCCCTCGGACAGGGGGTTCCTACGAGCAGTACTTC.

The CDR3 DNA sequence: TGTGCCAGCAGCTTTGACAGCCCAGGGGACTATGGCTACACCTTC. It encodes CASSFDSPGDYGYTF. This chain connects TRBV5-4 to TRBJ1-2, with D possibly being TRBD1 (6 bases). V lost 2 bases and J 3 bases, leaving 14 bases between the germline ends. The germline V gene has CDR1 SGHNT and CDR2 YYREEE (reference sequence). The CDR3 is 15 amino acids.

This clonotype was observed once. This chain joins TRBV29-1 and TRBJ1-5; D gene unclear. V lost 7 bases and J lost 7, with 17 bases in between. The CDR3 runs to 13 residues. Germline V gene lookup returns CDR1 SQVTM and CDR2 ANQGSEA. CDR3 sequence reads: CSAEAGLGQPQHF. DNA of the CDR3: TGCAGCGCCGAAGCGGGCCTGGGACAGCCCCAGCATTTT.

The CDR3 reads CAISVGWGGPNTEAFF. Here the CDR3 DNA reads TGTGCCATCTCGGTCGGGTGGGGCGGACCGAACACTGAAGCTTTCTTT. The chain uses TRBV10-3 and TRBJ1-1, with D possibly being TRBD1 (5 bases). Germline V gene data show CDR1 as ENHRY and CDR2 as SYGVKD. Trimming took 8 bases from V and 1 from J, leaving 20 bases between them. This CDR3 region has 16 residues.

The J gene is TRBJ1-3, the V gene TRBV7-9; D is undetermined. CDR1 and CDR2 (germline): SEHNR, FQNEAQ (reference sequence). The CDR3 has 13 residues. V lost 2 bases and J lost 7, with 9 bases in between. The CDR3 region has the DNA TGTGCCAGCAGCTTAAGTACTTGGAACACCATATATTTT. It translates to CASSLSTWNTIYF.

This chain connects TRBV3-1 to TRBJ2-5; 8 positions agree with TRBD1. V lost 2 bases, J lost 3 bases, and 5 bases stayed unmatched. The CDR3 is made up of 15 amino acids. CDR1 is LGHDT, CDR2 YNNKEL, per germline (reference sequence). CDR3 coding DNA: TGTGCCAGCAGCCAACCACCGGACAGGGAAGAGACCCAGTACTTC. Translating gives CASSQPPDREETQYF.

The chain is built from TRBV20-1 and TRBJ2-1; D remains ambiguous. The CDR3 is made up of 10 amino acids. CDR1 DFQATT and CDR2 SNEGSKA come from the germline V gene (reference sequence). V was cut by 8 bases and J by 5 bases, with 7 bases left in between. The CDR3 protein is CSTSNNEQFF. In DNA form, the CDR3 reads TGCAGTACTTCGAACAATGAGCAGTTCTTC.

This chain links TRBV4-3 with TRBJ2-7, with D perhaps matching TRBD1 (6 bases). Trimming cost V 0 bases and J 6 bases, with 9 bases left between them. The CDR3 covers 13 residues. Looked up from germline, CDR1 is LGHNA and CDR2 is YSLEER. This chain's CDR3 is CASSQDNRAEQYF. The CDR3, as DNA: TGCGCCAGCAGCCAAGATAACAGGGCCGAGCAGTACTTC.

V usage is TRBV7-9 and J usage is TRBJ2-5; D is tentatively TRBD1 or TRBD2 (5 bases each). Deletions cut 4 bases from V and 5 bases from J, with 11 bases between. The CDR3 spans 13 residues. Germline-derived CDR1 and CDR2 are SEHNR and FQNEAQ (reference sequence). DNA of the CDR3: TGTGCCAGCAGCTCCGTATGGGGGGAGACCCAGTACTTC. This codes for CASSSVWGETQYF.

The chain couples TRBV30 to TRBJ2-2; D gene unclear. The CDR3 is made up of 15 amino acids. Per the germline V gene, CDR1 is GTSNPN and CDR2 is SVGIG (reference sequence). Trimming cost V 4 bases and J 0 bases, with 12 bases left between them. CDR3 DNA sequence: TGTGCCTGGAACCCAGACGAGGCGAACACCGGGGAGCTGTTTTTT. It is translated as CAWNPDEANTGELFF.

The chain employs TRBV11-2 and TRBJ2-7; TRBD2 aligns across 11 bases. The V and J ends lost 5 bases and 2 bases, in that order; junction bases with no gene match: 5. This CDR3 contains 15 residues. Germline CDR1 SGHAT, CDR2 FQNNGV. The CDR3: CASSPIAGGPYEQYF. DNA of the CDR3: TGTGCCAGCAGCCCCATAGCGGGGGGGCCCTACGAGCAGTACTTC.

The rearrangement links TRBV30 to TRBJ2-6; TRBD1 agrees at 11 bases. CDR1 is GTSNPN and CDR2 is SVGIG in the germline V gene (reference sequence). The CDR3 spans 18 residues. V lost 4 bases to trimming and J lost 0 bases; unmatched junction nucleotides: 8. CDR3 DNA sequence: TGTGCCTGGACCCTAGGGGACAGGGGGACCTCTGGGGCCAACGTCCTGACTTTC. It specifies CAWTLGDRGTSGANVLTF. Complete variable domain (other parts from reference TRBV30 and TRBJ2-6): SQTIHQWPATLVQPVGSPLSLECTVEGTSNPNLYWYRQAAGRGLQLLFYSVGIGQISSEVPQNLSASRPQDRQFILSSKKLLLSDSGFYLCAWTLGDRGTSGANVLTFGAGSRLTVL.

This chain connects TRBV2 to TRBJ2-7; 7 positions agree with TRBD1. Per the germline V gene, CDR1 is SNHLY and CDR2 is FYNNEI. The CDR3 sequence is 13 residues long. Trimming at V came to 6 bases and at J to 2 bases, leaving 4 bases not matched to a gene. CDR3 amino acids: CASRLGQTYEQYF. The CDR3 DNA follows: TGTGCCAGCAGACTGGGACAGACCTACGAGCAGTACTTC.

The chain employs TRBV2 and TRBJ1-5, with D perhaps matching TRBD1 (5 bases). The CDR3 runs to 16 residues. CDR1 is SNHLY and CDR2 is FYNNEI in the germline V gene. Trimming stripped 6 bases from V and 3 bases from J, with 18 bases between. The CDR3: CASSHPEEGFNQPQHF. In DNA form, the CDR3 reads TGTGCCAGCAGCCACCCTGAAGAGGGGTTCAATCAGCCCCAGCATTTT.

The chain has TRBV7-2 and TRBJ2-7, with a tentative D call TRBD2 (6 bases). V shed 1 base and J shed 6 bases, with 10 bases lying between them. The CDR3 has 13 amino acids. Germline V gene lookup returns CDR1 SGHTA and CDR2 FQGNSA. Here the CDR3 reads CASSLGVGGEQYF. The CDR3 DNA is TGTGCCAGCAGCTTAGGAGTGGGGGGCGAGCAGTACTTC. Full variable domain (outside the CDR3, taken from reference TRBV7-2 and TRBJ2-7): GAGVSQSPSNKVTEKGKDVELRCDPISGHTALYWYRQSLGQGLEFLIYFQGNSAPDKSGLPSDRFSAERTGGSVSTLTIQRTQQEDSAVYLCASSLGVGGEQYFGPGTRLTVT.